Below, 16 T cell receptor beta chains from the same sample are listed, as sequenced in a study of cytotoxic CD8 clonotypes in ibrutinib-treated CLL. Generated by immunoSEQ multiplex PCR, the TCRdb table keeps only in-frame clones and is missing some. The table has some 46,000 clones, 60% to 75% seen once. The sample in question was PBMCs, obtained after 12 months of ibrutinib treatment. Receptors were obtained from a human donor with chronic lymphocytic leukemia.

This rearrangement joins TRBV18 to TRBJ1-3, with D possibly matching TRBD1 (5 bases). The germline V gene encodes CDR1 KGHSH and CDR2 LQKENI. This CDR3 spans 14 amino acids. V was trimmed by 4 bases and J by 4 bases, leaving 11 bases between them. CDR3 coding DNA: TGTGCCAGCTCACTCGGGACTCACGGAAACACCATATATTTT. As protein: CASSLGTHGNTIYF.

The sample holds a few counts of this clone. This chain uses TRBV9 with TRBJ2-7; D possibly corresponds to TRBD2 (6 bases). The V gene's germline CDR1 is SGDLS and CDR2 YYNGEE. V was cut by 4 bases and J by 4 bases, with 15 bases left in between. CDR3 length: 14 residues. The CDR3 nucleotides read TGTGCCAGCAGCCCGAGGGGACTCTCATACGAGCAGTACTTC. As protein: CASSPRGLSYEQYF.

J is TRBJ2-5 and V is TRBV4-2; D gene unclear. CDR3 length: 16 residues. V was pared by 1 base and J by 2 bases, with 14 bases between. Germline CDR1 LGHNA, CDR2 YNFKEQ. Written as DNA, the CDR3 is TGTGCCAGCAGCCAAGGTGAGGCAGGACGGCAAGAGACCCAGTACTTC. It encodes CASSQGEAGRQETQYF.

The V gene is TRBV29-1, the J gene TRBJ2-1; 10 nucleotides line up with TRBD2. Germline trimming cut 5 bases from V and 2 bases from J; bases unmatched to any gene: 6. The CDR3 is 15 amino acids. Germline V gene sequence: CDR1 SQVTM, CDR2 ANQGSEA. CDR3 sequence reads: CSVILAGVPYNEQFF. The CDR3 region has the DNA TGCAGCGTTATTCTAGCGGGGGTTCCCTACAATGAGCAGTTCTTC.

In this sample, this clone turned up a few times. V gene TRBV6-5 combines with J gene TRBJ1-5; TRBD1 might be the D (6 bases). V was trimmed by 5 bases and J by 0 bases, leaving 11 bases between them. The CDR3 length is 15 residues. The germline CDR1 and CDR2 sequences are MNHEY and SVGAGI. In DNA form, the CDR3 reads TGTGCCAGCAGTAGAAAAGGGGGTAGCAATCAGCCCCAGCATTTT. Translation gives CASSRKGGSNQPQHF.

This chain joins TRBV11-2 and TRBJ1-1; TRBD1 is a possible D gene (6 bases). V was shortened by 4 bases and J by 1 base, with 19 bases between the two germline ends. The CDR3 sequence is 17 residues long. Germline V gene data show CDR1 as SGHAT and CDR2 as FQNNGV. Written as DNA, the CDR3 is TGTGCCAGCAGCTCACCCATCACCGGCAGGGGGAACACTGAAGCTTTCTTT. Its protein product is CASSSPITGRGNTEAFF.

The V call is TRBV4-1, the J call TRBJ1-1; D remains ambiguous. Trimming left V 1 base short and J 7 bases short, with 19 bases between. Per germline, CDR1 MGHRA and CDR2 YSYEKL. This CDR3 contains 16 residues. This CDR3 reads CASSQAEARQYNEAFF. The CDR3 region has the DNA TGCGCCAGCAGCCAAGCGGAAGCGAGGCAGTACAATGAAGCTTTCTTT.

The J gene is TRBJ1-4, the V gene TRBV5-3, with 7 bases aligning to TRBD1. TRBV5-3 is an ORF, and what it does is uncertain. The CDR3 runs 17 residues. V lost 5 bases to trimming and J lost 1 base; unmatched junction nucleotides: 11. CDR3 nucleotide sequence: TGTGCCAGAAGATCCCAGGGGGGCAACGTAACTAATGAAAAACTGTTTTTT. This encodes CARRSQGGNVTNEKLFF.

The chain recombines TRBV28 with TRBJ1-2, with 7 bases aligning to TRBD1. This CDR3 has 14 residues. CDR1 and CDR2 from the germline V gene are MDHEN and SYDVKM. V trimming: 5 bases; J trimming: 8 bases; junction bases outside the gene matches: 11. Here the CDR3 DNA reads TGTGCCAGCAGTCCTCCGCACAGGGGCGGCGGCTACACCTTC. It encodes CASSPPHRGGGYTF.

V usage is TRBV19 and J usage is TRBJ1-5, with D possibly being TRBD1 (5 bases). The CDR3 runs to 17 residues. CDR1 and CDR2 from the germline V gene are LNHDA and SQIVND (reference sequence). Trimming removed 3 bases from V and 1 base from J, with 16 bases in between. CDR3 sequence: CASSIDITRVSNQPQHF. CDR3 nucleotide sequence: TGTGCCAGTAGTATTGACATCACCAGGGTAAGCAATCAGCCCCAGCATTTT. The complete variable domain, with remaining parts taken from reference TRBV19 and TRBJ1-5, reads DGGITQSPKYLFRKEGQNVTLSCEQNLNHDAMYWYRQDPGQGLRLIYYSQIVNDFQKGDIAEGYSVSREKKESFPLTVTSAQKNPTAFYLCASSIDITRVSNQPQHFGDGTRLSIL.

The V gene is TRBV6-6, the J gene TRBJ2-7; 9 bases line up with TRBD1. V dropped 6 bases and J dropped 1; count of bases not matched to a gene: 7. CDR1 is MNHNY and CDR2 is SVGAGI in the germline V gene (reference sequence). The CDR3 runs to 15 residues. CDR3 in amino acids: CASRGGGQGSYEQYF. The CDR3 coding sequence is TGTGCCAGCAGGGGTGGGGGACAGGGATCCTACGAGCAGTACTTC.

The chain employs TRBV9 and TRBJ2-1; D is undetermined. Germline V gives CDR1 SGDLS, CDR2 YYNGEE. Trimming shortened V by 4 bases and J by 5 bases, and 10 bases separated the two germline ends. This CDR3 comprises 13 residues. CDR3 in amino acids: CASSPPSHNEQFF. DNA for the CDR3: TGTGCCAGCAGCCCTCCCAGCCACAATGAGCAGTTCTTC. Looking up the rest from reference TRBV9 and TRBJ2-1 gives the full variable domain: DSGVTQTPKHLITATGQRVTLRCSPRSGDLSVYWYQQSLDQGLQFLIQYYNGEERAKGNILERFSAQQFPDLHSELNLSSLELGDSALYFCASSPPSHNEQFFGPGTRLTVL.

The V and J genes are TRBV10-1 and TRBJ2-5; D might be TRBD1 (5 bases). This CDR3 has 16 residues. Trimming took off 3 bases at V and 5 bases at J, with 19 bases between the two ends. The germline CDR1 and CDR2 sequences are WNHNN and SYGVQD (reference sequence). The CDR3 protein is CASSDRSGSGIETQYF. The CDR3 DNA is TGCGCCAGCAGTGATCGATCTGGTTCAGGGATCGAGACCCAGTACTTC.

The chain employs TRBV19 and TRBJ2-1; D gene uncertain. Germline loops: CDR1 LNHDA, CDR2 SQIVND (reference sequence). V was trimmed by 6 bases and J by 0 bases, leaving 9 bases between them. The CDR3 extends over 14 amino acids. The CDR3 sequence is CASRDESSYNEQFF. As DNA, the CDR3 is TGTGCCAGTAGAGACGAGAGCTCCTACAATGAGCAGTTCTTC.

The CDR3 sequence is CASSYSSGRNTEAFF. The CDR3 coding sequence is TGTGCCAGCAGTTACTCTTCGGGCAGAAACACTGAAGCTTTCTTT. The V gene is TRBV6-6, the J gene TRBJ1-1; D is ambiguous. The CDR3 sequence is 15 residues long. V shed 0 bases and J shed 2 bases, with 10 bases lying between them. The germline CDR1 and CDR2 sequences are MNHNY and SVGAGI (reference sequence).

The rearrangement links TRBV6-1 to TRBJ1-2; D gene uncertain. V was cut by 4 bases and J by 3 bases, with 15 bases left in between. CDR1 and CDR2 (germline): MNHNS, SASEGT. This CDR3 spans 15 amino acids. CDR3 coding DNA: TGTGCCAGCAGTGGTGAGGTTCGAGGTTACTATGGCTACACCTTC. Protein: CASSGEVRGYYGYTF.